This T cell receptor (beta chain) was observed in a study of T cells after yellow fever vaccination. Findings and caveats of the study: It was the secondary response that reached its peak faster, day 5 versus 15, but it was weaker.

With respect to this clonotype: Its antigen is currently unknown.

TCRdb itself ran the 5' RACE reads through MiXCR, one entry per CDR3 protein. The data show a few hundred thousand distinct CDR3 sequences, about 12% seen once. Trimming removed 4 bases at V and 4 bases at J, with 16 bases between. Germline V gives CDR1 SGHRS, CDR2 YFSETQ. The CDR3 has 15 residues. This clonotype was sampled from a man between 18 and 35 years old who received the YFV17D yellow fever vaccine. The rearrangement uses TRBV5-1 and TRBJ2-3; D is perhaps TRBD1 or TRBD2 (6 bases each). Material: CD4+ T cells sorted from PBMCs, obtained 15 days after the yellow fever booster vaccination. Here the CDR3 DNA reads TGCGCCAGCAGCGTCTCAGGGGCGGGGTCAGATACGCAGTATTTT. This encodes CASSVSGAGSDTQYF.